A selection of T cell receptor beta chains follows, all from one sample in a study of T cells in Graves' hyperthyroidism and ophthalmopathy. MiXCR, applied by TCRdb to the multiplex PCR reads, yields one record per CDR3 protein. The sample lists 300,000 to 400,000 distinct CDR3 sequences; about 15% were seen once. The sequencing input was blood. All receptors derive from a woman under 40 with Graves' ophthalmopathy. CDR3s include the opening cysteine and the closing phenylalanine or tryptophan. A D gene is named only where the DNA matches it firmly. For some rows the clone size is stated as once, few or many, or as a class when expanded; others skip it.

D: TRBD1; size: NA; J: TRBJ1-2; V: TRBV18; DNA: TGTGCCAGCTCATCATGGACAGGGTCTGGCTACACCTTC; CDR3: CASSSWTGSGYTF
D: TRBD1; size: many; J: TRBJ2-3; V: TRBV28; DNA: TGTGCCGGAAAGGGGGCAATGAGCACAGATACGCAGTATTTT; CDR3: CAGKGAMSTDTQYF
D: NA; size: NA; J: TRBJ2-1; V: TRBV9; DNA: TGTGCCAGCAGCGTAGCTAACGGGGGCAATGAGCAGTTCTTC; CDR3: CASSVANGGNEQFF
D: TRBD1; size: once; J: TRBJ1-2; V: TRBV2; DNA: TGTGCCAGCAGTGAATGGACCCGACAGGGGAACTATGGCTACACCTTC; CDR3: CASSEWTRQGNYGYTF
D: NA; size: many; J: TRBJ2-2; V: TRBV12-3/TRBV12-4; DNA: TGTGCCAGCAGAAACAGTGGGATGGGCACCGGGGAGCTGTTTTTT; CDR3: CASRNSGMGTGELFF
D: NA; size: NA; J: TRBJ2-7; V: TRBV9; DNA: TGTGCCACCAGCGTAGACGAGACCGGGCTACCTGGCGAGCAGTACTTC; CDR3: CATSVDETGLPGEQYF
D: TRBD1; size: many; J: TRBJ2-7; V: TRBV5-1; DNA: TGCGCCAGCAGCTTGGCCCCTCCGGGACAGTTCTCCTACGAGCAGTACTTC; CDR3: CASSLAPPGQFSYEQYF
D: TRBD1; size: many; J: TRBJ1-1; V: TRBV13; DNA: TGTGCCAGCAGCATCGACAGGGGCGGTACTGAAGCTTTCTTT; CDR3: CASSIDRGGTEAFF
D: TRBD2; size: many; J: TRBJ2-3; V: TRBV12-3/TRBV12-4; DNA: TGTGCCAGCAGTTCGCTGACACCGGGACTAGCGGGGGGGCCAGTAGATACGCAGTATTTT; CDR3: CASSSLTPGLAGGPVDTQYF
D: NA; size: many; J: TRBJ2-2; V: TRBV5-6; DNA: TGTGCCAGCAGCCCCGGCCTAGCCCCCGGGGAGCTGTTTTTT; CDR3: CASSPGLAPGELFF
D: TRBD1; size: many; J: TRBJ2-1; V: TRBV16; DNA: TGTGCCAGCAGCCTACTGAAGACAGGGTATGAGCAGTTCTTC; CDR3: CASSLLKTGYEQFF
D: NA; size: many; J: TRBJ2-5; V: TRBV28; DNA: TGTGCCAGCAGTTTTAGTAGCCAAGAGACCCAGTACTTC; CDR3: CASSFSSQETQYF
D: NA; size: many; J: TRBJ1-3; V: TRBV11-2; DNA: TGTGCCAGCAGCTTTATCTCCGGGAAGAGAAAAGGAAACACCATATATTTT; CDR3: CASSFISGKRKGNTIYF
D: NA; size: many; J: TRBJ2-7; V: TRBV15; DNA: TGTGCCACCAGCAGAAGAGGCCATCCACGCTCACCTACGTACGAGCAGTACTTC; CDR3: CATSRRGHPRSPTYEQYF
D: NA; size: many; J: TRBJ1-5; V: TRBV19; DNA: TGTGCCAGTAGTTACACGGACTTAGGGGGCAATCAGCCCCAGCATTTT; CDR3: CASSYTDLGGNQPQHF
D: NA; size: many; J: TRBJ2-5; V: TRBV27; DNA: TGTGCCAGCAGTTCCCTTGGACCGGTGGAGACCCAGTACTTC; CDR3: CASSSLGPVETQYF
D: TRBD2; size: many; J: TRBJ2-4; V: TRBV7-2; DNA: TGTGCCAGCAGCCCGCGGACTAGCGGGGGATCAAACATTCAGTACTTC; CDR3: CASSPRTSGGSNIQYF
D: TRBD1; size: NA; J: TRBJ2-7; V: TRBV19; DNA: TGTGCCAGTAGTGCGGGACAGGTAGCCTACGAGCAGTACTTC; CDR3: CASSAGQVAYEQYF
D: TRBD1; size: NA; J: TRBJ2-7; V: TRBV29-1; DNA: TGCAGCGTTGACAGGGGGCTTCGGGAGCAGTACTTC; CDR3: CSVDRGLREQYF
D: NA; size: many; J: TRBJ1-1; V: TRBV12-3/TRBV12-4; DNA: TGTGCCAGCAGTTTATTAGCAGCCAGTAACACTGAAGCTTTCTTT; CDR3: CASSLLAASNTEAFF
D: TRBD1; size: many; J: TRBJ2-1; V: TRBV7-9; DNA: TGTGCCAGCAGCTGGGACAGTCGATCCGATGAGCAGTTCTTC; CDR3: CASSWDSRSDEQFF
D: TRBD2; size: NA; J: TRBJ2-1; V: TRBV20-1; DNA: TGCAGTGCTAGGGGCCACACGGGACTAGCGGGGGGCCATTACAATGAGCAGTTCTTC; CDR3: CSARGHTGLAGGHYNEQFF
D: TRBD1; size: many; J: TRBJ2-7; V: TRBV6-6; DNA: TGTGCCAGCAGTTACTCCGGACAGGGTTCTAGCGAGCAGTACTTC; CDR3: CASSYSGQGSSEQYF
D: TRBD1; size: many; J: TRBJ1-1; V: TRBV20-1; DNA: TGCAGTGCTAGAGATGGAGGACAGGTGAACACTGAAGCTTTCTTT; CDR3: CSARDGGQVNTEAFF
D: TRBD1; size: NA; J: TRBJ2-7; V: TRBV7-2; DNA: TGTGCCAGCAGCGGAAACAGGGGGCGCAGCGAGCAGTACTTC; CDR3: CASSGNRGRSEQYF
D: NA; size: NA; J: TRBJ2-2; V: TRBV5-5; DNA: TGTGCCAGCACGACGGTGTTCGGGGAGCTGTTTTTT; CDR3: CASTTVFGELFF
D: NA; size: many; J: TRBJ1-6; V: TRBV28; DNA: TGTGCCAGCACCTTATGGGGTGCTAATTCACCCCTCCACTTT; CDR3: CASTLWGANSPLHF
D: TRBD2; size: many; J: TRBJ2-5; V: TRBV4-1; DNA: TGCGCCAGCAGCCAAGTCCAGCGGGGGGGCCCAGAGACCCAGTACTTC; CDR3: CASSQVQRGGPETQYF
D: NA; size: many; J: TRBJ1-2; V: TRBV20-1; DNA: TGCAGTGCTAGTTCTCAGGGTTCCAACTATGGCTACACCTTC; CDR3: CSASSQGSNYGYTF